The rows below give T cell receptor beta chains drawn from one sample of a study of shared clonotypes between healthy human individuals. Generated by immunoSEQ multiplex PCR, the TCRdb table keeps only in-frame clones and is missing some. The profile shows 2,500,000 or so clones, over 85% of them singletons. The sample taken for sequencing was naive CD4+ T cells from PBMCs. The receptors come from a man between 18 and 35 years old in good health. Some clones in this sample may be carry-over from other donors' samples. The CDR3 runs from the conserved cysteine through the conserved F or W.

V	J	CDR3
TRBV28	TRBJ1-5	CASSFSTGMGNQPQHF
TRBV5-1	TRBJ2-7	CASKSAGEWGYEQYF
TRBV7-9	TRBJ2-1	CASSPRTDPGTEQFF
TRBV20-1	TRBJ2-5	CSAVLRTQYF
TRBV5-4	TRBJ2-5	CASSWGLAGGQETQYF
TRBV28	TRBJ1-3	CASSTTGTGDSGNTIYF
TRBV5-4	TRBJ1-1	CASSLGVRGNTEAFF
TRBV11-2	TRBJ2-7	CASSLGNRGPYEQYF
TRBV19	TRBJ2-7	CASSIRRERSLFYEQYF
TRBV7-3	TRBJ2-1	CASSLSGTSFNEQFF
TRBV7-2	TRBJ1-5	CASSLWMEDQPQHF
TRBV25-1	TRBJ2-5	CASSEYKAQETQYF
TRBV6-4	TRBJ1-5	CASSDGSNQPQHF
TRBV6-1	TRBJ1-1	CASSARAFDTEAFF
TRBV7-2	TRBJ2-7	CASSLVHSTGATYEQYF
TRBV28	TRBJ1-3	CASSLGSGDHSGNTIYF
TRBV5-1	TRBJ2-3	CASSVGLAESTDTQYF
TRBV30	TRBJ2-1	CAWSQGAGGALYNEQFF
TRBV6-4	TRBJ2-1	CASSDGDTSYNEQFF
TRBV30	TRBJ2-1	CAWSRTGRMNEQFF
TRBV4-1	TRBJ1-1	CASSLHLVRQGNTEAFF
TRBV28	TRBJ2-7	CASTTGYEQYF
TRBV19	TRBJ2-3	CASSMIGTDTQYF
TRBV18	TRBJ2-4	CASSPFPQNRADKNIQYF
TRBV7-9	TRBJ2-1	CASSPTTLGEGHEQFF
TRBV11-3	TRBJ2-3	CASSLGSQGASDTQYF
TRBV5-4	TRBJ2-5	CASSAGTSGREETQYF
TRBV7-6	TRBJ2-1	CASSRSGSRDNEQFF
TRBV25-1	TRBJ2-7	CASSEPVTFGSGSEQYF
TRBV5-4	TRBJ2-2	CASSPGNYPKAGELFF
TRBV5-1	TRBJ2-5	CASSLASGARETQYF
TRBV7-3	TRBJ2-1	CASSLTPGLTYNEQFF
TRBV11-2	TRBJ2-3	CASRKTGTTDTQYF
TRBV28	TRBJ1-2	CASSSKASFYGYTF
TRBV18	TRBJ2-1	CASSRLGGAGYNEQFF
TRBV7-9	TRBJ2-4	CASSSQTWSEKYF
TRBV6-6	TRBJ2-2	CASRTSGGTGELFF
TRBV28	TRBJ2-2	CASIGPGGNGELFF
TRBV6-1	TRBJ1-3	CASSEGGAGGNTIYF
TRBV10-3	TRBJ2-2	CAISELVGELFF
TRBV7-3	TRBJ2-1	CASSFLGQEGEQFF
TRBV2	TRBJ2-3	CASIPVELAEDTQYF
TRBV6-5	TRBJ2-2	CASSRAGGTGELFF
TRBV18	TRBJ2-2	CASSPRLNQANTGELFF
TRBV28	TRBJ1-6	CASSFTGIYASPLHF
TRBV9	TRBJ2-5	CASSAGTYQETQYF
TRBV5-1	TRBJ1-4	CASSLEGSNEKLFF
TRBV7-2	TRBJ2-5	CASSLLGLANQETQYF
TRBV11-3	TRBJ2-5	CASSSIGQGLETQYF
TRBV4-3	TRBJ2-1	CASSQELTSDEQFF
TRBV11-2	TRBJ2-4	CASSFSGAKNIQYF
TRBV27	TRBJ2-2	CASSFPREDEGTGELFF
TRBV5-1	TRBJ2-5	CASSLRDRSQETQYF
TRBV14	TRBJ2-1	CASSQGLGDEQFF
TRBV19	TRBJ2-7	CASSTSGGLAYEQYF